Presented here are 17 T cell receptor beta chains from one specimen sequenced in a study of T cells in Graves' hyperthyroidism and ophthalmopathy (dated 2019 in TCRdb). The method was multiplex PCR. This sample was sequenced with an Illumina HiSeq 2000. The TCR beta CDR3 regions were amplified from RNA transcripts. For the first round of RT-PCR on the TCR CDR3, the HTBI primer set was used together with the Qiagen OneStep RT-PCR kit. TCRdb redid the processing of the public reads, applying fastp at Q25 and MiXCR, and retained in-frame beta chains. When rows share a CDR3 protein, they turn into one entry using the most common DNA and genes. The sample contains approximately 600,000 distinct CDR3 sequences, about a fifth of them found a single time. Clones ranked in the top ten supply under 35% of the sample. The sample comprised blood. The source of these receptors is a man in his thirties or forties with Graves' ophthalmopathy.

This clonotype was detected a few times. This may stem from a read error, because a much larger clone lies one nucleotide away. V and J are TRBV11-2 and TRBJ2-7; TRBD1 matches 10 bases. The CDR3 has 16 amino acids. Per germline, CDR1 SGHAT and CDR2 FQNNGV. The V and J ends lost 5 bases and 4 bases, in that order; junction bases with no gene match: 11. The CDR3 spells CASSPTHGTGVYEQYF. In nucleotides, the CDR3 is TGTGCCAGCAGCCCTACTCACGGGACAGGGGTATACGAGCAGTACTTC.

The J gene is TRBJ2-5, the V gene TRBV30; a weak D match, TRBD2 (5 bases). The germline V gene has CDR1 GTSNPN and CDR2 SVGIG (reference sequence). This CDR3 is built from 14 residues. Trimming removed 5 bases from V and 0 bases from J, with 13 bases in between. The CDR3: CAWSTTGYQETQYF. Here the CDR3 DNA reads TGTGCCTGGTCAACAACGGGGTACCAAGAGACCCAGTACTTC.

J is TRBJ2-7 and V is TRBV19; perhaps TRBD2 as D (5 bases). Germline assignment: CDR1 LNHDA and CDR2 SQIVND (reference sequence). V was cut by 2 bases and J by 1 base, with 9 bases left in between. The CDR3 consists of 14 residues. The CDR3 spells CASSIRTESYEQYF. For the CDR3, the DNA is TGTGCCAGTAGTATAAGGACTGAATCCTACGAGCAGTACTTC.

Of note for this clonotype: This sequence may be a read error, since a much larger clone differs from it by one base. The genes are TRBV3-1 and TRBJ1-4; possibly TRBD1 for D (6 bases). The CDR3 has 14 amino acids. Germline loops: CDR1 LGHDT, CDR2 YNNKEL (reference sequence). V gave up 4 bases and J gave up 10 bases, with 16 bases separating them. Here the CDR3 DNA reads TGTGCCAGCAGCCTACGCACAGGGAGCGGAAAACTGTTTTTT. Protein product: CASSLRTGSGKLFF. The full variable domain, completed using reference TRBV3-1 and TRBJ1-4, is DTAVSQTPKYLVTQMGNDKSIKCEQNLGHDTMYWYKQDSKKFLKIMFSYNNKELIINETVPNRFSPKSPDKAHLNLHINSLELGDSAVYFCASSLRTGSGKLFFGSGTQLSVL.

DNA for the CDR3: TGCGCCAGCAGCCAAAGCCAGCGGGAGGGCCTGTATACGCAGTATTTT. This encodes CASSQSQREGLYTQYF. The rearrangement uses TRBV4-1 and TRBJ2-3; 10 bases match TRBD2. V lost 2 bases to trimming and J lost 7 bases; unmatched junction nucleotides: 9. From germline, CDR1 is MGHRA and CDR2 YSYEKL. The CDR3 is 16 amino acids.

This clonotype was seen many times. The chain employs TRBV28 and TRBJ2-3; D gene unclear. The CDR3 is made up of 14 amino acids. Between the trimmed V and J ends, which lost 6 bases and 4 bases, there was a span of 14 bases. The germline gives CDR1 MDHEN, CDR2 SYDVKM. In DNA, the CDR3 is TGTGCCAGCAGCCGACGCGATACGGCAGATACGCAGTATTTT. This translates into CASSRRDTADTQYF.

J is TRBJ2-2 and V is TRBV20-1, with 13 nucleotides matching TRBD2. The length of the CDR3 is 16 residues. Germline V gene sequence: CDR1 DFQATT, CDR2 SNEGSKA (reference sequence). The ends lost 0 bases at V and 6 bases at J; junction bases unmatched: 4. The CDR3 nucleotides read TGCAGTGCTAGAGATTGGACTAGCGGGAGCCCCGGGGAGCTGTTTTTT. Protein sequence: CSARDWTSGSPGELFF.

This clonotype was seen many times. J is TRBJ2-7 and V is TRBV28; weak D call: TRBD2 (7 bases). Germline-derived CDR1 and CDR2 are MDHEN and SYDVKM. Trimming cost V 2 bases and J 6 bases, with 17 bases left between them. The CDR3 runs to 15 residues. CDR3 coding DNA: TGTGCCAGCAGTTTAGAGGGGGGGCAGCGTTTCGAGCAGTACTTC. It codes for CASSLEGGQRFEQYF.

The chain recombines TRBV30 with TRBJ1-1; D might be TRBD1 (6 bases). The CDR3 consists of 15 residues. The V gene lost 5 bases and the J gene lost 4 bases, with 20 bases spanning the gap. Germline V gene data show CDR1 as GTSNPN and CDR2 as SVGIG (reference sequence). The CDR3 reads CAWSPPTGNITEAFF. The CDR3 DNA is TGTGCCTGGTCCCCCCCGACAGGCAATATCACTGAAGCTTTCTTT.

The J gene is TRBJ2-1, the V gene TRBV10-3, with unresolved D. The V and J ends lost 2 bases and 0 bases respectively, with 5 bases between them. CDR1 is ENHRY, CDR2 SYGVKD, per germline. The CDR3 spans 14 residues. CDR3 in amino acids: CAISEVSSYNEQFF. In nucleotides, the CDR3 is TGTGCCATCAGTGAGGTTAGCTCCTACAATGAGCAGTTCTTC.

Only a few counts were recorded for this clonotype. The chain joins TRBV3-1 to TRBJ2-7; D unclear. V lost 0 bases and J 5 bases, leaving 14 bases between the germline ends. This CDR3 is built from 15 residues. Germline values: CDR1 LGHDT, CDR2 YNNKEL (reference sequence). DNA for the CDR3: TGTGCCAGCAGCCAAGAAGCGTTTTCTCGGAACGAGCAGTACTTC. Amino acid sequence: CASSQEAFSRNEQYF.

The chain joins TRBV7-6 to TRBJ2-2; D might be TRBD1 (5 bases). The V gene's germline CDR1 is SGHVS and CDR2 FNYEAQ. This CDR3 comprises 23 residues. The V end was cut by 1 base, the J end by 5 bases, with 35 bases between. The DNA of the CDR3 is TGTGCCAGCAGCTTAGAAGTCAAGCAAGGACATCGAATCGCGTCCATCGGTACCGGGGAGCTGTTTTTT. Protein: CASSLEVKQGHRIASIGTGELFF.

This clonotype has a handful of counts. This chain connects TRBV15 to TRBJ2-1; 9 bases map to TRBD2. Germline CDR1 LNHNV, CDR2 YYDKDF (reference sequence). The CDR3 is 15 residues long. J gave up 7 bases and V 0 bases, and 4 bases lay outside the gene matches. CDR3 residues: CATSREALAGNEQFF. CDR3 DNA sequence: TGTGCCACCAGCAGAGAAGCCCTAGCGGGGAATGAGCAGTTCTTC.

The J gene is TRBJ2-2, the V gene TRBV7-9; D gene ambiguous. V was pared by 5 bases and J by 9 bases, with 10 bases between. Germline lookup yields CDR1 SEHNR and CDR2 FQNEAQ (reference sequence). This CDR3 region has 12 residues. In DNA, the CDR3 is TGTGCCAGCAGCCCGATGAGTCGGGAGCTGTTTTTT. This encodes CASSPMSRELFF.

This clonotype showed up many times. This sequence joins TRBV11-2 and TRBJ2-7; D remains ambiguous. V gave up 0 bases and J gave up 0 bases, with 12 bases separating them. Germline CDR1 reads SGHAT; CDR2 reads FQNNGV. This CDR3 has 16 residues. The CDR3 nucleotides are TGTGCCAGCAGCTTAGAGAAATACCCTAGCTCCTACGAGCAGTACTTC. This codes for CASSLEKYPSSYEQYF.

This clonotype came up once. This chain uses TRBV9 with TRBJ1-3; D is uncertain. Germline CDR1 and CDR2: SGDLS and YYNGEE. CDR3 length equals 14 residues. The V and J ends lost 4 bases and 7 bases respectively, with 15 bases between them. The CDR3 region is CASSQYSEANTIYF. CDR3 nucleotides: TGTGCCAGCAGCCAGTACTCAGAAGCGAACACCATATATTTT.

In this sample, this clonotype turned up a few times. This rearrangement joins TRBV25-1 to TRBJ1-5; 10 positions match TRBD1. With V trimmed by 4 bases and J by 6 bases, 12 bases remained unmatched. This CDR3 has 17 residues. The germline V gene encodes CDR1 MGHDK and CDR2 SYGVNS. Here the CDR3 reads CASSGEVETGGSQPQHF. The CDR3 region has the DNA TGTGCCAGCAGTGGAGAGGTAGAGACAGGGGGCAGTCAGCCCCAGCATTTT. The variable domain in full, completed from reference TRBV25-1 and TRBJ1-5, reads EADIYQTPRYLVIGTGKKITLECSQTMGHDKMYWYQQDPGMELHLIHYSYGVNSTEKGDLSSESTVSRIRTEHFPLTLESARPSHTSQYLCASSGEVETGGSQPQHFGDGTRLSIL.